This passage covers 11 T cell receptor beta chains from one sample sequenced in a study of a mutant IDH1 vaccine in newly diagnosed glioma. Which antigens these TCRs recognize remains unknown. Libraries were prepared by immunoSEQ multiplex PCR; TCRdb keeps only in-frame clonotypes and omits some of them. The profile covers tens of thousands of clones, with about 70% appearing a single time and about 11% taken by the ten largest. The time point: week 11, during vaccination. The investigators gave 300 ug of mutant IDH1 20-mer peptide in each vaccine dose, together with topical imiquimod. Specimen: peripheral blood mononuclear cells (PBMCs), collected from a glioma patient whose treatment included an IDH1 peptide vaccine. These receptor sequences come from a man younger than 30 with glioma. Some clones in this sample may be carry-over from other donors' samples.

This chain uses TRBV4-3 with TRBJ1-4, with 7 bases fitting TRBD1. The CDR3 has 18 amino acids. Per germline, CDR1 LGHNA and CDR2 YSLEER. The V and J ends lost 1 base and 3 bases, in that order; junction bases with no gene match: 11. Here the CDR3 DNA reads TGCGCCAGCAGCCAAGGTACCTCGTGGGGGACAGCTAATGAAAAACTGTTTTTT. Translating it yields CASSQGTSWGTANEKLFF.

This clone was picked up a small number of times. The V call is TRBV30, the J call TRBJ1-2; 7 nucleotides align to TRBD1. The CDR3 is 13 amino acids. V lost 3 bases and J lost 3; bases outside the gene matches: 4. Germline V gives CDR1 GTSNPN, CDR2 SVGIG (reference sequence). CDR3 coding DNA: TGTGCCTGGAGACAGACAGGGCACTATGGCTACACCTTC. Its translation: CAWRQTGHYGYTF. The variable domain in full, completed from reference TRBV30 and TRBJ1-2, reads SQTIHQWPATLVQPVGSPLSLECTVEGTSNPNLYWYRQAAGRGLQLLFYSVGIGQISSEVPQNLSASRPQDRQFILSSKKLLLSDSGFYLCAWRQTGHYGYTFGSGTRLTVV.

The chain couples TRBV19 to TRBJ2-2; D remains ambiguous. The CDR3 sequence is 14 residues long. CDR1 LNHDA and CDR2 SQIVND come from the germline V gene (reference sequence). With 7 bases removed from V and 0 bases from J, the gap between germline ends came to 9 bases. The CDR3 DNA is TGTGCCAGTAAACAGAATGCGAACACCGGGGAGCTGTTTTTT. Translated, it gives CASKQNANTGELFF.

The J gene is TRBJ1-1, the V gene TRBV6-5; D perhaps matches TRBD1 (6 bases). The CDR3 extends over 15 amino acids. The germline CDR1 and CDR2 sequences are MNHEY and SVGAGI. Between the trimmed V and J ends, which lost 5 bases and 6 bases, there was a span of 19 bases. The CDR3 coding sequence is TGTGCCAGCAGTGTCCCGACAGGAGACCAATCTGAAGCTTTCTTT. It codes for CASSVPTGDQSEAFF.

This clone has a handful of counts. This chain uses TRBV30 with TRBJ1-1, with 8 bases that match TRBD1. The germline V gene encodes CDR1 GTSNPN and CDR2 SVGIG (reference sequence). V trimming: 5 bases; J trimming: 0 bases; junction bases outside the gene matches: 5. The CDR3 is 14 amino acids. This CDR3 reads CAWDRQGMNTEAFF. CDR3 DNA: TGTGCCTGGGATCGACAGGGGATGAACACTGAAGCTTTCTTT.

The chain links TRBV28 to TRBJ2-5, with D unclear. Germline loops: CDR1 MDHEN, CDR2 SYDVKM. The CDR3 is made up of 19 amino acids. V lost 3 bases and J 2 bases, leaving 25 bases between the germline ends. The CDR3 here is CASSFPTRTVPSLQETQYF. The CDR3 DNA reads as TGTGCCAGCAGTTTCCCCACGAGAACAGTGCCCTCCTTACAAGAGACCCAGTACTTC.

The chain couples TRBV7-2 to TRBJ2-6; weak D call: TRBD1 (5 bases). Germline V gene lookup returns CDR1 SGHTA and CDR2 FQGNSA. The CDR3 length is 15 residues. Trimming removed 9 bases at V and 0 bases at J, with 12 bases between. CDR3 nucleotide sequence: TGTGCCAGTACTACACAGGTCTCTGGGGCCAACGTCCTGACTTTC. Encoded protein: CASTTQVSGANVLTF.

The chain is built from TRBV29-1 and TRBJ1-1; unclear D gene. CDR1 SQVTM and CDR2 ANQGSEA come from the germline V gene. The CDR3 is 12 amino acids. Trimming shortened V by 7 bases and J by 0 bases, and 9 bases separated the two germline ends. The CDR3 region has the DNA TGCAGCGCGCTAGGCATGAACACTGAAGCTTTCTTT. Translated, it gives CSALGMNTEAFF.

This chain links TRBV29-1 with TRBJ2-7; D perhaps matches TRBD2 (5 bases). The CDR3 loop spans 14 amino acids. Germline CDR1 is SQVTM and CDR2 is ANQGSEA. V lost 4 bases and J lost 1, with 14 bases in between. The chain's CDR3 is CSVVDPGSSYEQYF. The CDR3 DNA reads as TGCAGCGTTGTCGATCCGGGGAGTTCCTACGAGCAGTACTTC.

This clone was counted between two and nine times. The chain joins TRBV6-6 to TRBJ1-1, with 9 positions matching TRBD1. The ends lost 6 bases at V and 4 bases at J; junction bases unmatched: 9. CDR1 and CDR2 from the germline V gene are MNHNY and SVGAGI (reference sequence). This CDR3 region has 15 residues. The CDR3 here is CASSPPGDRVTEAFF. In DNA form, the CDR3 reads TGTGCCAGCAGCCCTCCTGGGGACAGGGTCACTGAAGCTTTCTTT.

The rearrangement uses TRBV5-6 and TRBJ1-4; 7 positions agree with TRBD1. The CDR3 runs to 14 residues. V lost 0 bases and J lost 8; bases outside the gene matches: 4. Germline V lookup: CDR1 SGHDT, CDR2 YYEEEE. CDR3: CASSLDRGHEKLFF. CDR3 coding DNA: TGTGCCAGCAGCTTGGACAGGGGTCACGAAAAACTGTTTTTT.